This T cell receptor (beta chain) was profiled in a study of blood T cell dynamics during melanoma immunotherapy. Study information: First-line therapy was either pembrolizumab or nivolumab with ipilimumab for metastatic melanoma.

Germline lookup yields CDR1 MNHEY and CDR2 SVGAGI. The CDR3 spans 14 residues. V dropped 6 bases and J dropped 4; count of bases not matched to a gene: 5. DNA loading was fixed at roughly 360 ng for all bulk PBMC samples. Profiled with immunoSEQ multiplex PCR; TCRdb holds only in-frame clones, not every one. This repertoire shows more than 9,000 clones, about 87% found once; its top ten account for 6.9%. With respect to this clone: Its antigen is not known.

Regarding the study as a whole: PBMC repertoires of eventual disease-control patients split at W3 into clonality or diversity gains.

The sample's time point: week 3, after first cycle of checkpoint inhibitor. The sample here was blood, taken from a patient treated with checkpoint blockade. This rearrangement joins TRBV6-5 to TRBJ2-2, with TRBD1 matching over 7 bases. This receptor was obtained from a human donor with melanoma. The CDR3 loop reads CASRTTGVTGELFF. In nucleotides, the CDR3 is TGTGCCAGCAGAACTACAGGGGTCACCGGGGAGCTGTTTTTT.